This TCR beta chain derives from a study of regulatory T cells in long-lasting Graves disease. Study-wide findings and caveats: Not thyroid tissue but only peripheral blood was studied.

The time point: newly diagnosed GD, antithyroid drugs for less than 3 months. There was RNA extracted from PBMCs, and the TCR library was made from it. As collected, the peripheral blood samples measured 7.5 to 10 milliliters each and went into EDTA tubes. This CDR3 region has 15 residues. In germline, CDR1 is DFQATT, CDR2 SNEGSKA (reference sequence). A word on this clonotype: As yet, its antigen is unknown. At one end, the junction sequence differs from germline, possibly due to a read error.

Arm-PCR of CDR3 regions and iRepertoire HTBI primers were used to build TCR beta libraries. From the multiplex PCR reads, TCRdb called clonotypes with MiXCR, one entry per CDR3 protein. Of roughly 420,000 distinct CDR3 sequences in the sample, about a sixth were seen once. The sample was also linked to a second study, of T cells in Graves' hyperthyroidism and ophthalmopathy. That source adds: Graves' hyperthyroidism was deemed stable absent ophthalmopathy progression within 18 months.

V and J are TRBV20-1 and TRBJ2-2; 9 bases line up with TRBD1. Sequences were derived from peripheral blood mononuclear cells (PBMCs), sampled at new diagnosis, from a patient treated with antithyroid drugs. The source is a woman aged 30 to 39 with Graves disease. The chain's CDR3 is CSAGTGMRWTGERFF. For the CDR3, the DNA is TGCAGTGCTGGGACAGGGATGAGGTGGACCGGGGAGCGGTTTTTT.